The source of this TCR beta chain is a study of CD8+ T cells in alopecia areata. Across the whole study: Treated patients were given oral tofacitinib, which was dosed at 5 to 10 mg twice daily.

Germline V gene lookup returns CDR1 MNHNY and CDR2 SVGAGI (reference sequence). This CDR3 region has 15 residues. V lost 6 bases to trimming and J lost 4 bases, with 19 bases between them. cDNA prepared by RNA extraction and subsequent reverse transcription served as the template for sequencing. The data were produced by immunoSEQ multiplex PCR, yet TCRdb's version contains in-frame clones alone and is incomplete. The repertoire includes 150,000 or so clones, 87% of them detected once, and about 14% sits in the top ten. V gene TRBV6-6 combines with J gene TRBJ2-7; D uncertain. The receptor was derived from a human donor with alopecia areata. The sample consisted of CD8+ T cells sorted from blood, taken at week 0. The chain's CDR3 is CASSPPHVERYEQYF. The DNA for the CDR3 is TGTGCCAGCAGCCCCCCGCACGTCGAACGGTACGAGCAGTACTTC.